Shown below are 4 T cell receptor beta chains from a single sample sequenced in a study of T-cell reconstitution after alpha-beta-depleted transplantation in children. Using unique molecular identifiers, the investigators prepared the TCRbeta library. TCRdb re-called the PCR reads with MiXCR, one entry per CDR3 protein. The sample records about 980,000 distinct CDR3 sequences, about 30% being singletons. The specimen comprised PBMCs, mostly from graft donor cells, sampled 360 days after TCRalphabeta/CD19-depleted stem cell transplant. All receptors come from a boy under two years old who had a stem cell transplant for SCID, so the T cells may come from the graft donor.

A few counts support this clonotype. The chain is built from TRBV2 and TRBJ2-7; D is uncertain. V shed 6 bases and J shed 2 bases, with 11 bases lying between them. Germline V lookup: CDR1 SNHLY, CDR2 FYNNEI. CDR3 size: 13 residues. CDR3 bases: TGTGCCAGCAGCCAGACTGGGGCCTACGAGCAGTACTTC. Amino acids: CASSQTGAYEQYF.

This clonotype was observed a handful of times. The V gene is TRBV5-1, the J gene TRBJ2-3; no clear D. Germline V gives CDR1 SGHRS, CDR2 YFSETQ. V dropped 0 bases and J dropped 2 bases, with 16 bases sitting between them. The CDR3 is made up of 17 amino acids. The CDR3 DNA sequence: TGCGCCAGCAGCTTGGTTTTGGACGGATCCACCACAGATACGCAGTATTTT. It yields the protein CASSLVLDGSTTDTQYF.

This chain links TRBV21-1 with TRBJ2-7. TRBV21-1 is marked as a pseudogene. This CDR3 region has 13 residues. CDR3 sequence: CASSKTSSYEQYF. Written as DNA, the CDR3 is TGTGCCAGCAGCAAAACGAGTTCCTACGAGCAGTACTTC.

This clonotype came up a few times. The chain recombines TRBV12-3 or TRBV12-4 with TRBJ1-1; 7 nucleotides match TRBD1. Losses at the gene ends were 5 bases for V and 3 bases for J; bases not matched to a gene: 6. This CDR3 has 14 amino acids. The CDR3 DNA sequence: TGTGCCAGCAGTAACAGGGGCCCGGACACTGAAGCTTTCTTT. This gives the protein CASSNRGPDTEAFF.